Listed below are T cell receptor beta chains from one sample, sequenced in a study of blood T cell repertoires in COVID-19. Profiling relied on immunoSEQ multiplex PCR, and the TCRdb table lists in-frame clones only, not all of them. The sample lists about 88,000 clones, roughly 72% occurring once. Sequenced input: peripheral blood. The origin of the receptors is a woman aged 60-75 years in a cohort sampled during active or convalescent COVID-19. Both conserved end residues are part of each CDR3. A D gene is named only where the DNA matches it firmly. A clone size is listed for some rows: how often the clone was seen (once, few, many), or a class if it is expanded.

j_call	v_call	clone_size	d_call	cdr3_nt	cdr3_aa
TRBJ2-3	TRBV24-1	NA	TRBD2	TGTGCCACCCGGGGGGAAACAGATACGCAGTATTTT	CATRGETDTQYF
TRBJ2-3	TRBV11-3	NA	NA	TGTGCCAGCAGCCTGGGACTTGAGGCGCAGTATTTT	CASSLGLEAQYF
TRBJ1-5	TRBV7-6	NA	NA	TGTGCCAGCAGCTCACAAGCGTGGGGAGGTCAGCCCCAGCATTTT	CASSSQAWGGQPQHF
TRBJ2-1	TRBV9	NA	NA	TGTGCCAGCAGCTCCCAGGGGACCTTGTGGGGCAATGAGCAGTTCTTC	CASSSQGTLWGNEQFF
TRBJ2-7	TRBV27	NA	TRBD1	TGTGCCAGCAGATCCGGGACAGGGGGCTCCTACGAGCAGTACTTC	CASRSGTGGSYEQYF
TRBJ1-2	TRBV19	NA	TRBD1	TGTGCCAGTAGTCCCCTGTCCGGGACAGGGGGAGACTATGGCTACACCTTC	CASSPLSGTGGDYGYTF
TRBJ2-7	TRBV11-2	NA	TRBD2	TGTGCCAGCAGCTTAGCTGGGGGGGATTACGAGCAGTACTTC	CASSLAGGDYEQYF
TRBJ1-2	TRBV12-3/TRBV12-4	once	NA	TGTGCCAGCAGACTCGACAGCCACTATGGCTACACCTTC	CASRLDSHYGYTF
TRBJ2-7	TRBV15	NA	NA	TGTGCCACCAGCAGAGGGGCAGGGGTCGAGCAGTACTTC	CATSRGAGVEQYF
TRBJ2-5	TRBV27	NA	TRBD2	TGTGCCAGCAGTCCACTAGCGGGGGTTCAAGAGACCCAGTACTTC	CASSPLAGVQETQYF
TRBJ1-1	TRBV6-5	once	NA	TGTGCCAGCAGTTATATTCCGGGACATAACACTGAAGCTTTCTTT	CASSYIPGHNTEAFF
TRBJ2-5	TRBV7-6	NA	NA	TGTGCCAGCAGATCCAAGCGGATTCAAGAGACCCAGTACTTC	CASRSKRIQETQYF
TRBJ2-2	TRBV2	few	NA	TGTGCCAGCAGTCCCAGGGGTTCCACCGGGGAGCTGTTTTTT	CASSPRGSTGELFF
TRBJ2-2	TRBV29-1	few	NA	TGCAGCGCTATCAGGACCCGAGGGACCGGGGAGCTGTTTTTT	CSAIRTRGTGELFF
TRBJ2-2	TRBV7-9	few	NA	TGTGCCAGCAGCTTAGGTTTCGGGGGTAAGAACACCGGGGAGCTGTTTTTT	CASSLGFGGKNTGELFF
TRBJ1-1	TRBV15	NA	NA	TGTGCCACCAGCAGAGATTTCGGGAGCACTGAAGCTTTCTTT	CATSRDFGSTEAFF
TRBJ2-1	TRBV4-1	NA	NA	TGCGCCAGCAGCCAAAGACAAACAGGCGATGAGCAGTTCTTC	CASSQRQTGDEQFF
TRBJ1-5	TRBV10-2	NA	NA	TGCGCCAGCAGTGAGGGTCAGAATAGCAATCAGCCCCAGCATTTT	CASSEGQNSNQPQHF
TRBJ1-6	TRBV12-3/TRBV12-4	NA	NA	TGTGCCAGCAGTGACAGGATCGAGGGACCCCTCCACTTT	CASSDRIEGPLHF
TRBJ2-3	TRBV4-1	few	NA	TGCGCCAGCAGCCAAGAAAGCCTTCTCGTGACTAACACAGATACGCAGTATTTT	CASSQESLLVTNTDTQYF
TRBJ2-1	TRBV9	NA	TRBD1	TGTGCCAGCAGCGTAGGACAGGGCCGCAGTGAGCAGTTCTTC	CASSVGQGRSEQFF
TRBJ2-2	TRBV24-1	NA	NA	TGTGCCACCAGTGACCGACAACGGGGGGCTAGGGGCACCGGGGAGCTGTTTTTT	CATSDRQRGARGTGELFF
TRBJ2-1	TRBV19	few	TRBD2	TGTGCCAGTACGGCGACTAGCGGGGGGCGGGGGACCTACAATGAGCAGTTCTTC	CASTATSGGRGTYNEQFF
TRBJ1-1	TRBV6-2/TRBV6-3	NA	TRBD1	TGTGCCAGCAGTTACCGACAACTGGGACAGGGGGCGGCTTTCTTT	CASSYRQLGQGAAFF
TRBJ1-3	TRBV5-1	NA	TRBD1	TGCGCCAGCAGCCCGGACAGGGCTGGAAACACCATATATTTT	CASSPDRAGNTIYF
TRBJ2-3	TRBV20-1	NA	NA	TGCAGTGCAAAACTAGCTGATACGCAGTATTTT	CSAKLADTQYF
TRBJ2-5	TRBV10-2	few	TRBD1	TGCGCCAGCAGTTCAGGCAACAGGGGGCGCGGGGAGACCCAGTACTTC	CASSSGNRGRGETQYF
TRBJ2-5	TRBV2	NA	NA	TGTGCCAGCAGTTATTGGGGCAAAGAGACCCAGTACTTC	CASSYWGKETQYF
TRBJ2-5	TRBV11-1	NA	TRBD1	TGTGCCAGCAGCTTAGCACCATACAGGGGGCGAGGGGAGACCCAGTACTTC	CASSLAPYRGRGETQYF
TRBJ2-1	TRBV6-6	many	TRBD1	TGTGCCAGCAGGGGGACAGGGGCCTACAATGAGCAGTTCTTC	CASRGTGAYNEQFF
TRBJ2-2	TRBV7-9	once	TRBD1	TGTGCCAGCAGCCGATCTGACAGGGGGGCTACCGGGGAGCTGTTTTTT	CASSRSDRGATGELFF
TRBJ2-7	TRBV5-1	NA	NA	TGCGCCAGCGGCCATCATCAGGGCCCACTTTACTACGAGCAGTACTTC	CASGHHQGPLYYEQYF
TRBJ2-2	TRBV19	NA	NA	TGTGCCAGTAGGGGGGAACAGGGGAGGAGGAACACCGGGGAGCTGTTTTTT	CASRGEQGRRNTGELFF
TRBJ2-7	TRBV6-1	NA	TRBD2	TGTGCCAGCAGTGCCGCCCGTACTAGCGGGGGGGTCCACTACGAGCAGTACTTC	CASSAARTSGGVHYEQYF
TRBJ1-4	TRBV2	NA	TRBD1	TGTGCCATAGAAGGGACAGCAACTAATGAAAAACTGTTTTTT	CAIEGTATNEKLFF
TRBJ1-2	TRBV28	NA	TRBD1	TGTGCCAGCAGTCTAACGGGACAGATCTTAAACTATGGCTACACCTTC	CASSLTGQILNYGYTF
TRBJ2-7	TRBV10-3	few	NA	TGTGCCATCAGTGCGGTACTATCTGACGAGCAGTACTTC	CAISAVLSDEQYF
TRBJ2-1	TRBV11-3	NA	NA	TGTGCCAGCAGCCGAGAAACCTACAATGAGCAGTTCTTC	CASSRETYNEQFF
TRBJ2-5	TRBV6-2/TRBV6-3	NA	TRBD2	TGTGCCAGCAGTCCCGGGGACCTAGCGGGGGGTCGTGGGGAGACCCAGTACTTC	CASSPGDLAGGRGETQYF
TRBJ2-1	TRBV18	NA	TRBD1	TGTGCCAGCTCACCAGGGCAGGGGGCCAACAATGAGCAGTTCTTC	CASSPGQGANNEQFF
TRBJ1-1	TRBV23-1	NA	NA	TGCGCCAGCAGTCCAGGGATGGAGGATGGGGGGTACACTGAAGCTTTCTTT	CASSPGMEDGGYTEAFF
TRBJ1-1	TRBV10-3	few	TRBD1	TGTGCCATCAGGGACCGGGCCGCAGGGGGGAACACTGAAGCTTTCTTT	CAIRDRAAGGNTEAFF
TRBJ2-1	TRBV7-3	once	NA	TGTGCCAGCAGCCCCAGCGGCCGTTCTTGGAATGAGCAGTTCTTC	CASSPSGRSWNEQFF
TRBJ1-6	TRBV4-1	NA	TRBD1	TGCGCCAGCAGCCAAGAGGCGGGACAGGCGCATCTCCACTTT	CASSQEAGQAHLHF
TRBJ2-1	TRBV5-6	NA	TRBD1	TGTGCCAGCAGCTCCCCGGGGGACAGGGGGCGAGGAACCTACAATGAGCAGTTCTTC	CASSSPGDRGRGTYNEQFF
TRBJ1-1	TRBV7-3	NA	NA	TGTGCCAGCAGCCTCACCGGGACACAGAACACTGAAGCTTTCTTT	CASSLTGTQNTEAFF
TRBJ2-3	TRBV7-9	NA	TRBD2	TGTGCCAGCAGCTTACTGGTCGGGCTAGCGGGGTCAGATACGCAGTATTTT	CASSLLVGLAGSDTQYF
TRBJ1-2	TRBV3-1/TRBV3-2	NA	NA	TGTGCCAGCAGCCAAGTTTCAAGGGAGCAGGGCTACACCTTC	CASSQVSREQGYTF
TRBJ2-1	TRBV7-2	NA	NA	TGTGCCAGCAGCTTAGGGTATTTTCAGATCTTC	CASSLGYFQIF
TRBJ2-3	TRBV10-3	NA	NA	TGTGCCATCAGTGAGCGGGGGAGCACAGATACGCAGTATTTT	CAISERGSTDTQYF